This is a list of T cell receptor beta chains from one sample in a study of blood T cell repertoires in COVID-19. TCRdb's table, derived via immunoSEQ multiplex PCR, lists solely in-frame clones and lacks some. This sample has approximately 500,000 clones, with approximately 89% found just once. Input material: peripheral blood. The receptors here all came from a man between 18 and 35 years old with COVID-19, enrolled during active disease. Both conserved end residues are part of each CDR3. A D gene is named only where the DNA matches it firmly. Part of the rows lack a size; the others show once, few, many or a class for expanded clones.

CDR3nt	CDR3aa	abundance	d_gene	v_gene	j_gene
TGTGCCAGCAGCTTATTCCTCGTCAGGAACACTGAAGCTTTCTTT	CASSLFLVRNTEAFF	NA	NA	TRBV7-9	TRBJ1-1
TGTGCCAGCAAGCTCGACAGCTCACAAAATTCACCCCTCCACTTT	CASKLDSSQNSPLHF	NA	NA	TRBV2	TRBJ1-6
TGTGCCAGCAGTTACGACCAGGAAAACTATGGCTACACCTTC	CASSYDQENYGYTF	NA	NA	TRBV6-6	TRBJ1-2
TGTGCCAGCAGTTACTTCCCCGGGACAGGGGTGAGGGGCTACACCTTC	CASSYFPGTGVRGYTF	NA	TRBD1	TRBV6-5	TRBJ1-2
TGTGCCAGCAGCCTACGGACTAGCGGGGTCGGGACAGATACGCAGTATTTT	CASSLRTSGVGTDTQYF	NA	TRBD2	TRBV3-1/TRBV3-2	TRBJ2-3
TGTGCCAGCAGGGTCCCCGGGAGGAACTATGGCTACACCTTC	CASRVPGRNYGYTF	NA	NA	TRBV2	TRBJ1-2
TGTGCCAGCAGCCTCATGGGACAGGGTAATTACGAGCAGTACTTC	CASSLMGQGNYEQYF	few	TRBD1	TRBV16	TRBJ2-7
TGTGCCAGTAGTAGATCTAGCGGAATAGGCAATGAGCAGTTCTTC	CASSRSSGIGNEQFF	once	TRBD2	TRBV19	TRBJ2-1
TGCGCCAGCAGCTTGGCAGGGGAAGACTATGGCTACACCTTC	CASSLAGEDYGYTF	NA	NA	TRBV5-1	TRBJ1-2
TGTGCCAGCAGTTCCCCGTCTAGCGGACACACAGATACGCAGTATTTT	CASSSPSSGHTDTQYF	NA	TRBD2	TRBV27	TRBJ2-3
TGTGCCAGCAGTTTAGGCAGGGACAAAGTACTGTTTTTT	CASSLGRDKVLFF	NA	NA	TRBV27	TRBJ1-4
TGTGCCAGCAGTTCAACGGACAGGGGTTGGGAGACCCAGTACTTC	CASSSTDRGWETQYF	NA	TRBD1	TRBV11-3	TRBJ2-5
TGTGCCAGCAGTCCTCGACAGGGGGCTCAGCCCCAGCATTTT	CASSPRQGAQPQHF	NA	TRBD1	TRBV28	TRBJ1-5
TGTGCCACCAGTGACCCCAGGACAGGGAGCTATGGCTACACCTTC	CATSDPRTGSYGYTF	NA	TRBD1	TRBV24-1	TRBJ1-2
TGTGCCAGCAGCTTTAGCGGGGCTCAAGAGACCCAGTACTTC	CASSFSGAQETQYF	NA	TRBD2	TRBV5-4	TRBJ2-5
TGTGCCAGCAGCGTAATGGAGGGCCCCTACGAGCAGTACTTC	CASSVMEGPYEQYF	NA	NA	TRBV9	TRBJ2-7
TGTGCCAGCAGCCCTCGCGTCAGGGCACCCCTCCACTTT	CASSPRVRAPLHF	NA	NA	TRBV7-2	TRBJ1-6
TGTGCCAGCAGCTTGATTAGGGGAACCCGGGACAGGGGGCAGTATGGCTACACCTTC	CASSLIRGTRDRGQYGYTF	NA	TRBD1	TRBV5-4	TRBJ1-2
TGTGCCTGGTCTGGGGGAGGCCCCAATGAGCAGTTCTTC	CAWSGGGPNEQFF	NA	NA	TRBV30	TRBJ2-1
TGTGCCAGCTCACCTGCGACAGGGGCGGACACTGAAGCTTTCTTT	CASSPATGADTEAFF	few	TRBD1	TRBV18	TRBJ1-1
TGTGCCAGCAGCTTAGATCTCGTAAACAATGAGCAGTTCTTC	CASSLDLVNNEQFF	NA	NA	TRBV11-3	TRBJ2-1
TGTGCCAGCAGCTTAGAAGGACAGGGGATTTCACCCCTCCACTTT	CASSLEGQGISPLHF	NA	TRBD1	TRBV11-1	TRBJ1-6
TGTGCCAGCAGCGACGGACTAGCGGGTCCTGAGCAGTTCTTC	CASSDGLAGPEQFF	once	TRBD2	TRBV7-9	TRBJ2-1
TGTGCCACCAGCATCGGGGGGTCAGCCAAAAACATTCAGTACTTC	CATSIGGSAKNIQYF	NA	TRBD2	TRBV15	TRBJ2-4
TGCGCCAGCAGCCAGAGGGCCTCTCTGGAGCAGTACTTC	CASSQRASLEQYF	NA	NA	TRBV4-1	TRBJ2-7
TGTGCCAGCAGTCCCGGACATCAGACTGAAGCTTTCTTT	CASSPGHQTEAFF	NA	NA	TRBV7-9	TRBJ1-1
TGTGCCAGCAGCTTAAATAAAGGACAGGGGCACGAAAAACTGTTTTTT	CASSLNKGQGHEKLFF	once	TRBD1	TRBV7-6	TRBJ1-4
TGTGCCAGTAGTACCGGACAGGGGATCTACAATGAGCAGTTCTTC	CASSTGQGIYNEQFF	NA	TRBD1	TRBV19	TRBJ2-1
TGTGCTAGTGGTTTGGCCAATAGGGACAGTATCTTCCTTTATAGCAATCAGCCCCAGCATTTT	CASGLANRDSIFLYSNQPQHF	NA	TRBD1	TRBV12-5	TRBJ1-5
TGCAGCGTGAAACTAGCAAATAACGAGCAGTACTTC	CSVKLANNEQYF	NA	NA	TRBV29-1	TRBJ2-7
TGTGCCACCAGCTCAGCGGGGAACCCCTACAATGAGCAGTTCTTC	CATSSAGNPYNEQFF	NA	TRBD2	TRBV24-1	TRBJ2-1
TGCGCCAGCAGCCTCCCAGGGGTGGAGGATACGCAGTATTTT	CASSLPGVEDTQYF	NA	NA	TRBV4-1	TRBJ2-3
TGCGCCAGCAGCCAAGTGTCAGGGGGCGCCGGTGGGGCCAACGTCCTGACTTTC	CASSQVSGGAGGANVLTF	NA	TRBD1	TRBV4-1	TRBJ2-6
TGCGCCAGCAGCTCTAGACAGGGCAACTATGGCTACACCTTC	CASSSRQGNYGYTF	NA	TRBD1	TRBV5-1	TRBJ1-2
TGTGCCAGTAGCTTAAATGGGGCAGGGCAAGGAAACACCATATATTTT	CASSLNGAGQGNTIYF	NA	NA	TRBV19	TRBJ1-3
TGTGCCAGCAGTGGGACAGCAGACTCCTACGAGCAGTACTTC	CASSGTADSYEQYF	NA	NA	TRBV25-1	TRBJ2-7
TGTGCCACCAGCAGATCTGGTGGGCGGGGGAACAATGAGCAGTTCTTC	CATSRSGGRGNNEQFF	NA	TRBD2	TRBV15	TRBJ2-1
TGTGCCTGGAGCGCCCGGGGGACCGGGGAGCTGTTTTTT	CAWSARGTGELFF	NA	NA	TRBV30	TRBJ2-2
TGTGCCAGCTCACCATGGGGGGACCCACAAAAACTGTTTTTT	CASSPWGDPQKLFF	NA	NA	TRBV18	TRBJ1-4
TGTGCCATCAGTAAAGCGGGAGGCCCCGCTGATACGCAGTATTTT	CAISKAGGPADTQYF	NA	TRBD2	TRBV10-3	TRBJ2-3
TGTGCCAGCAGTTCTAGCTCCTACGAGCAGTACTTC	CASSSSSYEQYF	NA	NA	TRBV28	TRBJ2-7
TGTGCCAGCAGCCCGCCACGCGGGGCCCAAGAGACCCAGTACTTC	CASSPPRGAQETQYF	NA	NA	TRBV11-2	TRBJ2-5
TGCGCCAGCAGAACCTCTTATATAGCGGGAGAGACCCAGTACTTC	CASRTSYIAGETQYF	NA	TRBD2	TRBV10-1	TRBJ2-5
TGTGCCACCAGTGAAGGGGGGAACACTGAAGCTTTCTTT	CATSEGGNTEAFF	NA	NA	TRBV24-1	TRBJ1-1
TGCGCCAGCAGCCCAGACAGAGCGTTAGGCTACGAGCAGTACTTC	CASSPDRALGYEQYF	NA	NA	TRBV5-1	TRBJ2-7
TGCGCCAGCAGCGGGACAGGGCAGAACCAAGAGACCCAGTACTTC	CASSGTGQNQETQYF	once	TRBD1	TRBV10-2	TRBJ2-5
TGTGCCAGCAGTCAGGGAGGCACAGGCTTCCCCTACGAGCAGTACTTC	CASSQGGTGFPYEQYF	NA	NA	TRBV11-3	TRBJ2-7
TGTGCCAGTAGTATCGTGATTGGGAGCTCCTACAATGAGCAGTTCTTC	CASSIVIGSSYNEQFF	NA	NA	TRBV19	TRBJ2-1
TGTGCCAGCGGGCAGGGGAACTACAATGAGCAGTTCTTC	CASGQGNYNEQFF	NA	NA	TRBV5-4	TRBJ2-1
TGCGCCAGCAGCCCGGGACTAGTTGACATTCAGTACTTC	CASSPGLVDIQYF	once	TRBD2	TRBV5-1	TRBJ2-4
TGTGCCAGCAGTGAAGAGACAGGCAGCTATGGCTACACCTTC	CASSEETGSYGYTF	NA	NA	TRBV2	TRBJ1-2
TGCAGCGTTGCCGAGGTGGGTGTCGCTTTCTTT	CSVAEVGVAFF	NA	NA	TRBV29-1	TRBJ1-1
TGTGCCAGCACTCCCCGGACAGGGGGCGCGGAGACCCAGTACTTC	CASTPRTGGAETQYF	NA	TRBD1	TRBV6-6	TRBJ2-5
TGCGCCAGCAGCCAAGTTCCGGGACAGGGGGCATCCATCGTAGCCAAAAACATTCAGTACTTC	CASSQVPGQGASIVAKNIQYF	NA	TRBD1	TRBV4-1	TRBJ2-4